Shown below are 24 T cell receptor beta chains from a single sample sequenced in a study of tumor-infiltrating lymphocytes in primary liver carcinoma (dated by TCRdb to the late 2010s). Without any cell sorting, total RNA and DNA were co-extracted from about 20-30 mg of bulk tissue using the AllPrep DNA/RNA mini kit. The reads were generated on an Illumina HiSeq 2500. A constant-region primer and ProtoScript II reverse transcriptase were used to reverse-transcribe TCRbeta-specific cDNA from approximately 450 ng total RNA. The TCRbeta libraries were prepared through three rounds of nested multiplex PCR following a slightly modified ARM-PCR procedure. Each of the first two PCR rounds ran for about 10 cycles and used multiplex TRBV1-TRBV30 forward primers together with a Cbeta reverse primer. TCRdb itself trimmed the public reads at Q25 with fastp, ran MiXCR and retained productive beta chains. A single entry per CDR3 protein holds the most common genes and DNA from its merged rows. Here the sample has more than 70,000 distinct CDR3 sequences; around 70% occur a single time. The ten largest clones represent roughly a fifth of the sample.

Sample: liver tumor tissue from sampling region 1. What the cell subset or site label conveys for this sample: tumor region T1, superior pole. Every receptor here comes from a middle-aged man with primary liver carcinoma and hepatitis B virus infection.

Remarks on this clonotype: This sequence may be a read error, since a much larger clone differs from it by one base. The chain couples TRBV29-1 to TRBJ2-3, with D unclear. This CDR3 is built from 13 residues. V was shortened by 5 bases and J by 2 bases, with 11 bases between the two germline ends. Per germline, CDR1 SQVTM and CDR2 ANQGSEA. CDR3 region: CSVIADHTDTQYF. In DNA form, the CDR3 reads TGCAGCGTTATCGCGGACCACACAGATACGCAGTATTTT.

The chain is built from TRBV7-3 and TRBJ2-3, with 7 bases that match TRBD2. The CDR3 length is 12 residues. Trimming cost V 8 bases and J 9 bases; bases outside gene matches: 8. The germline V gene has CDR1 SGHTA and CDR2 FQGTGA. For the CDR3, the DNA is TGTGCCAGCGGCCTAGCGGCCGACACGCAGTATTTT. Protein product: CASGLAADTQYF.

A remark on this clonotype: Compared with germline, one end of the junction differs, possibly owing to a read error. The genes are TRBV28 and TRBJ1-1; TRBD1 might be the D (6 bases). The CDR3 loop spans 15 amino acids. Germline loops: CDR1 MDHEN, CDR2 SYDVKM. CDR3 bases: TGTGTCAGCAGTTGGCCAGGGGATGTGAACACTGAAGCTTTCTTT. It translates to CVSSWPGDVNTEAFF.

This clonotype occurred a few times. V usage is TRBV10-3 and J usage is TRBJ2-1, with 9 nucleotides matching TRBD1. The V and J ends lost 6 bases and 4 bases, in that order; junction bases with no gene match: 19. In germline, CDR1 is ENHRY, CDR2 SYGVKD. The CDR3 is 19 residues long. CDR3 sequence (DNA): TGTGCCATCAGCAGAAGATTTCATCCGGGACAGGGATCATACAATGAGCAGTTCTTC. It specifies CAISRRFHPGQGSYNEQFF.

The V gene is TRBV9, the J gene TRBJ1-5; D ambiguous. The CDR3 extends over 14 amino acids. Germline CDR1 is SGDLS and CDR2 is YYNGEE. Trimming cost V 0 bases and J 4 bases, with 8 bases left between them. The chain's CDR3 is CASSVGAVNQPQHF. CDR3 sequence (DNA): TGTGCCAGCAGCGTAGGGGCCGTAAATCAGCCCCAGCATTTT.

Concerning this clonotype: At one end the junction does not follow the germline gene, possibly because of a read error. The chain uses TRBV5-6 and TRBJ1-6; D is unclear. CDR3 length: 11 amino acids. Germline CDR1 reads SGHDT; CDR2 reads YYEEEE. The DNA for the CDR3 is TGTGCGAGCAGCCATATGGGGCCCCTCCACTTT. This sequence encodes CASSHMGPLHF.

This clonotype showed up just a few times. A read error may be the cause here, since a much bigger clone is one base away. The J gene is TRBJ2-3, the V gene TRBV6-1; possibly TRBD1 for D (6 bases). Germline V lookup: CDR1 MNHNS, CDR2 SASEGT. This CDR3 is 13 amino acids long. V was trimmed by 8 bases and J by 1 base, leaving 10 bases between them. This CDR3 is CASDGQRTDTQYF. The CDR3 DNA is TGTGCCAGCGACGGACAGCGCACAGATACGCAGTATTTT.

To note about this clonotype: The junction does not match germline at one end; this may be a read error. The genes are TRBV14 and TRBJ1-1; D gene ambiguous. This CDR3 is built from 12 residues. Germline assignment: CDR1 SGHDN and CDR2 FVKESK. The CDR3 here is CVSSHDQAEAFF. CDR3 in DNA: TGTGTCAGCAGCCATGACCAGGCTGAAGCTTTCTTT.

The table lists this clonotype with a few counts. As the CDR3 is not closed by the conserved phenylalanine or tryptophan, this likely results from a read error. The V call is TRBV20-1, the J call TRBJ2-1, with no clear D. There are 14 residues in the CDR3. The V gene lost 0 bases and the J gene lost 7 bases, with 13 bases spanning the gap. Germline CDR1 and CDR2: DFQATT and SNEGSKA (reference sequence). Written as DNA, the CDR3 is TGCAGTGCTAGAGATGGTCTGGGGTCGAATGAGCAGTTCTAC. This gives the protein CSARDGLGSNEQFY.

The CDR3 sequence is CISSATVSNQPQHF. The DNA for the CDR3 is TGTATCAGCAGTGCAACAGTTAGCAATCAGCCCCAGCATTTT. The chain couples TRBV12-3 or TRBV12-4 to TRBJ1-5; D is uncertain. The CDR3 sequence is 14 residues long.

Points on this clonotype: A read error may account for a junction end that differs from germline. The rearrangement links TRBV6-6 to TRBJ2-7, with D tentatively TRBD2 (6 bases). Germline V gene sequence: CDR1 MNHNY, CDR2 SVGAGI (reference sequence). The CDR3 covers 14 residues. The CDR3 DNA sequence: TGTGGCAGCACACCTAGGACTCAGGCCCGGGAGCGGTACTTC. This sequence encodes CGSTPRTQARERYF.

Note on this clonotype: The missing conserved phenylalanine or tryptophan at the end of this CDR3 makes a read error likely. Because the CDR3's place on the DNA is in doubt, the DNA is left out and the CDR3 is given as listed by TCRdb. The V call is TRBV29-1, the J call TRBJ1-1. The CDR3 totals 10 residues, both ends included. Looked up from germline, CDR1 is SQVTM and CDR2 is ANQGSEA. The CDR3: CSVLGTEVFC.

Only a few counts were recorded for this clonotype. The chain is built from TRBV7-2 and TRBJ2-2, with D unclear. Germline CDR1 and CDR2: SGHTA and FQGNSA. V lost 3 bases and J lost 3, with 8 bases in between. The CDR3 is 14 residues long. The CDR3 region has the DNA TGTGCCAGCAGCTTTAGTACTTACACCGGGGAGCTGTTTTTT. Its protein is CASSFSTYTGELFF.

This clonotype was counted ten times or more. This chain links TRBV6-1 with TRBJ1-5, with D unresolved. With 7 bases removed from V and 3 bases from J, the gap between germline ends came to 13 bases. Germline V gene data show CDR1 as MNHNS and CDR2 as SASEGT. This CDR3 is built from 14 residues. The chain's CDR3 is CASKEGLNNQPQHF. The CDR3 bases are TGTGCCAGCAAAGAAGGCCTGAACAATCAGCCCCAGCATTTT.

Concerning this clonotype itself: A clone one base away is much larger, so this may be a read error. The rearrangement joins TRBV2 to TRBJ1-5; D remains unclear. CDR1 is SNHLY and CDR2 is FYNNEI in the germline V gene. V shed 2 bases and J shed 6 bases, with 11 bases lying between them. The CDR3 is made up of 14 amino acids. The CDR3 loop is CASSEMTTTQPQHF. In nucleotides, the CDR3 is TGTGCCAGCAGTGAAATGACAACCACTCAGCCCCAGCATTTT.

The chain combines TRBV6-5 with TRBJ2-1, with 10 bases identical to TRBD2. From germline, CDR1 is MNHEY and CDR2 SVGAGI. The CDR3 is 15 residues long. Here the CDR3 reads CTGSVLAGSYNEQFF. The CDR3 nucleotides read TGTACCGGCAGTGTACTAGCGGGATCCTACAATGAGCAGTTCTTC.

As regards this clonotype: Since no conserved phenylalanine or tryptophan closes the CDR3, a read error is the likely cause. J is TRBJ2-5 and V is TRBV5-4; D is unclear. The CDR3 has 15 amino acids. Germline lookup yields CDR1 SGHNT and CDR2 YYREEE (reference sequence). CDR3 DNA: TGTGCCAGCAGCCCTTCTGTCCAGGACCATGAGACCCAGTACTCC. Protein sequence: CASSPSVQDHETQYS.

The genes are TRBV4-2 and TRBJ2-5; possibly TRBD2 for D (6 bases). Germline lookup yields CDR1 LGHNA and CDR2 YNFKEQ. This CDR3 has 16 amino acids. Trimming took off 0 bases at V and 4 bases at J, with 15 bases between the two ends. CDR3 sequence reads: CASSQDWELAVETQYF. CDR3 bases: TGTGCCAGCAGCCAAGACTGGGAACTAGCCGTAGAGACCCAGTACTTC.

About this clonotype itself: A read error is possible here, since a much larger clone lies one base away. This rearrangement joins TRBV5-5 to TRBJ1-4; maybe TRBD1 (6 bases). The CDR3 spans 13 residues. Per the germline V gene, CDR1 is SGHKS and CDR2 is YYEKEE (reference sequence). Here the CDR3 reads CASSRVGGENLFF. The CDR3 DNA reads as TGTGCCAGCAGCAGGGTTGGGGGCGAAAATCTGTTTTTT.

Concerning this clonotype: One junction end disagrees with the germline gene, perhaps due to a read error. V and J are TRBV29-1 and TRBJ1-1, with D tentatively TRBD1 (5 bases). CDR1 and CDR2 (germline): SQVTM, ANQGSEA. The CDR3 sequence is 12 residues long. The chain's CDR3 is CSVGRGRGEAFF. CDR3 nucleotides: TGTAGCGTTGGGAGGGGTCGTGGGGAAGCTTTCTTT.

Ten or more counts support this clonotype. The chain uses TRBV5-4 and TRBJ2-7, with 7 bases aligning to TRBD1. The CDR3 runs 15 residues. The germline V gene encodes CDR1 SGHNT and CDR2 YYREEE (reference sequence). Unmatched junction bases numbered 12, after V lost 3 bases and J lost 6 bases. CDR3 region: CASSSSPDRFGEQYF. In DNA, the CDR3 is TGTGCCAGCAGCTCGTCGCCGGACAGGTTCGGCGAGCAGTACTTC.

The chain joins TRBV6-1 to TRBJ2-6; possible D gene TRBD1, 6 bases. This CDR3 is 16 amino acids long. CDR1 is MNHNS and CDR2 is SASEGT in the germline V gene. The CDR3 loop reads CVSTRTADPGANVLTF. CDR3 DNA sequence: TGTGTCAGTACCAGGACAGCGGACCCTGGGGCCAACGTCCTGACTTTC.

This chain connects TRBV7-8 to TRBJ1-6; no firm D call. V was cut by 5 bases and J by 10 bases, with 18 bases left in between. This CDR3 has 15 amino acids. Germline V lookup: CDR1 SGHVS, CDR2 FQNEAQ. CDR3 sequence: CASSIQRRENSPLHF. CDR3 DNA sequence: TGTGCCAGCAGCATCCAGCGGAGGGAGAACTCACCCCTCCACTTT.

The CDR3 region has the DNA TGTACCGGCAGTTCGGGACAGGGTCAGTACTTC. Amino acids: CTGSSGQGQYF. This sequence joins TRBV6-5 and TRBJ2-7; 9 bases match TRBD1. Per the germline V gene, CDR1 is MNHEY and CDR2 is SVGAGI. This CDR3 contains 11 residues.